These T cell receptor beta chains were read from a single sample in a study of T cell responses to AZD1222 COVID-19 vaccine. The repertoire was sequenced with immunoSEQ multiplex PCR; TCRdb's copy has only in-frame clones and lacks some. The sample yields over 120,000 clones, around nine tenths seen once. Here the sequenced sample was peripheral blood, taken on day 0 of AZD1222 vaccination. The source is an adult in good health. The CDR3 runs from the conserved cysteine through the conserved F or W. Fields, in order: D gene, V gene, clone size, J gene, CDR3 protein, CDR3 DNA. A D gene is named only where the DNA matches it firmly. A clone size is listed for some rows: how often the clone was seen (once, few, many), or a class if it is expanded.

D: TRBD2; V: TRBV27; size: NA; J: TRBJ2-1; CDR3: CASGLAEYNEQFF; DNA: TGTGCCAGCGGACTAGCGGAGTACAATGAGCAGTTCTTC
D: NA; V: TRBV5-6; size: NA; J: TRBJ2-1; CDR3: CASSLLDEQFF; DNA: TGTGCCAGCAGCTTGTTGGATGAGCAGTTCTTC
D: TRBD1; V: TRBV27; size: NA; J: TRBJ1-5; CDR3: CASSITGVQPQHF; DNA: TGTGCCAGCAGTATCACAGGGGTGCAGCCCCAGCATTTT
D: TRBD1; V: TRBV23-1; size: NA; J: TRBJ1-3; CDR3: CASSQSLGTGAPGNTIYF; DNA: TGCGCCAGCAGTCAATCGCTCGGAACAGGGGCCCCTGGAAACACCATATATTTT
D: NA; V: TRBV6-5; size: NA; J: TRBJ1-2; CDR3: CASTQGSGYTF; DNA: TGTGCCAGCACCCAGGGGTCCGGCTACACCTTC
D: TRBD1; V: TRBV29-1; size: NA; J: TRBJ2-7; CDR3: CSVLTGANSYEQYF; DNA: TGCAGCGTTTTGACAGGGGCAAACTCCTACGAGCAGTACTTC
D: NA; V: TRBV28; size: NA; J: TRBJ2-7; CDR3: CAAAGVGGGYGEQYF; DNA: TGTGCCGCAGCAGGAGTTGGAGGGGGCTACGGCGAGCAGTACTTC
D: TRBD1; V: TRBV27; size: once; J: TRBJ1-1; CDR3: CASAVSTGGTEAFF; DNA: TGTGCCAGCGCCGTTTCGACAGGGGGCACTGAAGCTTTCTTT
D: NA; V: TRBV5-6; size: NA; J: TRBJ1-2; CDR3: CASSLASPLYGYTF; DNA: TGTGCCAGCAGCTTGGCCTCCCCTTTGTATGGCTACACCTTC
D: NA; V: TRBV7-2; size: NA; J: TRBJ2-7; CDR3: CASSIPPQSTSYEQYF; DNA: TGTGCCAGCAGCATTCCACCACAGTCGACCTCCTACGAGCAGTACTTC
D: TRBD1; V: TRBV27; size: NA; J: TRBJ1-2; CDR3: CASQGGGYTF; DNA: TGTGCCAGCCAGGGGGGGGGCTACACCTTC
D: TRBD1; V: TRBV7-9; size: NA; J: TRBJ2-7; CDR3: CASSRPGQGPYEQYF; DNA: TGTGCCAGCTCCCGTCCGGGACAGGGGCCCTACGAGCAGTACTTC
D: NA; V: TRBV28; size: NA; J: TRBJ1-1; CDR3: CASSPTTGYAFF; DNA: TGTGCCAGCAGTCCCACAACCGGTTACGCTTTCTTT
D: NA; V: TRBV5-6; size: NA; J: TRBJ2-7; CDR3: CASSSSSWGQEDF; DNA: TGTGCCAGCAGCTCGAGCTCCTGGGGGCAAGAGGACTTC
D: NA; V: TRBV5-1; size: once; J: TRBJ1-6; CDR3: CASSLDSVQPLHF; DNA: TGCGCCAGCAGCTTGGACTCGGTTCAACCCCTCCACTTT
D: TRBD2; V: TRBV5-4; size: NA; J: TRBJ2-7; CDR3: CASSSHSGRAYEQYF; DNA: TGTGCCAGCAGCTCCCACAGCGGGAGAGCGTACGAGCAGTACTTC
D: NA; V: TRBV7-2; size: NA; J: TRBJ1-4; CDR3: CASSRDYGEKLFF; DNA: TGTGCCAGCAGTAGGGACTATGGGGAAAAACTGTTTTTT
D: TRBD2; V: TRBV6-5; size: NA; J: TRBJ2-5; CDR3: CATSPLAASQETQYF; DNA: TGTGCCACCTCTCCGCTAGCGGCCTCTCAAGAGACCCAGTACTTC
D: NA; V: TRBV9; size: NA; J: TRBJ2-3; CDR3: CASSVMGAGDTQYF; DNA: TGTGCCAGCAGCGTGATGGGGGCGGGCGATACGCAGTATTTT
D: TRBD2; V: TRBV6-5; size: NA; J: TRBJ2-7; CDR3: CASSHRASGRYEQYF; DNA: TGTGCCAGCAGCCACCGGGCTAGCGGGAGGTACGAGCAGTACTTC
D: TRBD1; V: TRBV6-2/TRBV6-3; size: NA; J: TRBJ2-5; CDR3: CASSQPQGAEGTQYF; DNA: TGTGCCAGCAGTCAGCCCCAGGGGGCAGAGGGGACCCAGTACTTC
D: NA; V: TRBV5-1; size: NA; J: TRBJ2-1; CDR3: CASSLLLSSYNEQFF; DNA: TGCGCCAGCAGCTTACTCTTGAGCTCCTACAATGAGCAGTTCTTC
D: TRBD1; V: TRBV6-1; size: NA; J: TRBJ2-7; CDR3: CASSASTGETSYEQYF; DNA: TGTGCCAGCAGTGCCTCCACAGGGGAGACCTCCTACGAGCAGTACTTC
D: TRBD1; V: TRBV2; size: once; J: TRBJ1-1; CDR3: CASSGDRGGYDTEAFF; DNA: TGTGCCAGCAGTGGAGACAGGGGCGGATATGACACTGAAGCTTTCTTT
D: NA; V: TRBV6-6; size: NA; J: TRBJ1-2; CDR3: CASRDQHTNYGYTF; DNA: TGTGCCAGCAGGGACCAACACACTAACTATGGCTACACCTTC
D: TRBD1; V: TRBV28; size: NA; J: TRBJ1-4; CDR3: CASSYRGQDEKLFF; DNA: TGTGCCAGCAGCTACAGGGGGCAAGATGAAAAACTGTTTTTT
D: NA; V: TRBV5-3; size: NA; J: TRBJ2-2; CDR3: CARSHGTVNTGELFF; DNA: TGTGCCAGAAGCCACGGGACTGTAAACACCGGGGAGCTGTTTTTT
D: NA; V: TRBV4-1; size: NA; J: TRBJ2-7; CDR3: CASSQEGPGEQYF; DNA: TGCGCCAGCAGCCAAGAAGGGCCAGGGGAGCAGTACTTC
D: TRBD2; V: TRBV28; size: NA; J: TRBJ2-1; CDR3: CASSTNSGSAYNEQFF; DNA: TGTGCCAGCAGTACAAATAGCGGGAGTGCTTACAATGAGCAGTTCTTC
D: TRBD1; V: TRBV5-4; size: NA; J: TRBJ1-5; CDR3: CASSRDRDQPQHF; DNA: TGTGCCAGCAGCCGAGACAGGGACCAGCCCCAGCATTTT
D: NA; V: TRBV28; size: NA; J: TRBJ1-1; CDR3: CASSLLHLNEAFF; DNA: TGTGCCAGCAGTTTACTCCATTTAAATGAAGCTTTCTTT
D: NA; V: TRBV5-1; size: NA; J: TRBJ2-7; CDR3: CASSNPQGSYEQYF; DNA: TGCGCCAGCAGCAACCCACAGGGTTCCTACGAGCAGTACTTC
D: NA; V: TRBV19; size: NA; J: TRBJ2-7; CDR3: CASSIVQGSYEQYF; DNA: TGTGCCAGTAGTATTGTGCAGGGCTCCTACGAGCAGTACTTC
D: NA; V: TRBV5-8; size: once; J: TRBJ2-3; CDR3: CASSWGLAHPLDTQYF; DNA: TGTGCCAGCAGCTGGGGGCTAGCGCATCCTCTAGATACGCAGTATTTT
D: NA; V: TRBV28; size: NA; J: TRBJ2-3; CDR3: CASSLYIPGMSTDTQYF; DNA: TGTGCCAGCAGTTTATACATCCCCGGAATGAGCACAGATACGCAGTATTTT
D: TRBD1; V: TRBV19; size: once; J: TRBJ1-3; CDR3: CASSTRDRGPAGNTIYF; DNA: TGTGCCAGTAGTACAAGGGACAGGGGGCCCGCTGGAAACACCATATATTTT
D: TRBD1; V: TRBV30; size: NA; J: TRBJ2-5; CDR3: CAWSVGTQGAQYF; DNA: TGTGCCTGGAGTGTAGGCACGCAGGGGGCCCAGTACTTC
D: NA; V: TRBV9; size: NA; J: TRBJ1-2; CDR3: CAGPDFGSGYTF; DNA: TGTGCCGGACCGGACTTTGGGAGTGGCTACACCTTC
D: NA; V: TRBV3-1/TRBV3-2; size: NA; J: TRBJ2-1; CDR3: CASSRGLSSYNEQFF; DNA: TGTGCCAGCAGCAGGGGACTCAGCTCCTACAATGAGCAGTTCTTC
D: NA; V: TRBV5-1; size: NA; J: TRBJ1-1; CDR3: CASSLLGQLSAEAFF; DNA: TGCGCCAGCAGCTTGCTCGGCCAGCTCTCCGCTGAAGCTTTCTTT
D: TRBD2; V: TRBV5-6; size: NA; J: TRBJ2-4; CDR3: CASSLGTSGRAANIQYF; DNA: TGTGCCAGCAGCTTGGGGACTAGCGGGAGGGCCGCAAACATTCAGTACTTC
D: TRBD2; V: TRBV19; size: NA; J: TRBJ2-7; CDR3: CASSPRTSGRLGEQYF; DNA: TGTGCCAGTAGTCCCAGAACTAGCGGGAGATTGGGGGAGCAGTACTTC
D: TRBD2; V: TRBV19; size: NA; J: TRBJ2-1; CDR3: CASSIIRAGLSEQFF; DNA: TGTGCCAGTAGTATAATCCGAGCGGGACTAAGTGAGCAGTTCTTC
D: TRBD1; V: TRBV15; size: once; J: TRBJ1-2; CDR3: CATYTGGAPYGYTF; DNA: TGTGCCACCTATACAGGGGGCGCACCCTATGGCTACACCTTC
D: NA; V: TRBV5-1; size: NA; J: TRBJ2-7; CDR3: CASSLSGGRQYEQYF; DNA: TGCGCCAGCAGCCTCTCAGGTGGCAGGCAATACGAGCAGTACTTC
D: TRBD2; V: TRBV2; size: NA; J: TRBJ2-1; CDR3: CAIPGLARNEQFF; DNA: TGTGCCATACCGGGACTAGCACGGAACGAGCAGTTCTTC